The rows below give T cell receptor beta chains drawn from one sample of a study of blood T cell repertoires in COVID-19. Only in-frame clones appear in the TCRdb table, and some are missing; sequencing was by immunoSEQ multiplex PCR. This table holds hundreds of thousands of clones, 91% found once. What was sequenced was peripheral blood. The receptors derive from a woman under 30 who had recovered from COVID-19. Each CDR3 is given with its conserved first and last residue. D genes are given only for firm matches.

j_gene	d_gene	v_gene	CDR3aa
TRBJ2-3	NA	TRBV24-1	CATRLSRRQGMGTQYF
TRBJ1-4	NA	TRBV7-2	CASSSTESTNEKLFF
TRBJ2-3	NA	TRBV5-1	CASSHGSTDTQYF
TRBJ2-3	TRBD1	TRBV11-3	CASSEDRGRGDTQYF
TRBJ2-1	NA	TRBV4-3	CASSQELVQNEQFF
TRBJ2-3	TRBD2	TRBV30	CAWSRGGASTDTQYF
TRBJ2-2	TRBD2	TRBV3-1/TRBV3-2	CASSPLAGVTLGGELFF
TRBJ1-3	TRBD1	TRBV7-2	CASSLISGGASGNTIYF
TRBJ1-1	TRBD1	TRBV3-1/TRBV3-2	CASSQWGQKNTEAFF
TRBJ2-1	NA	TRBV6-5	CASRGGTYNEQFF
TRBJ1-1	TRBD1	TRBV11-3	CASSSTGPNTEAFF
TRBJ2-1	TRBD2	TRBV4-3	CASSPILAGSHEQFF
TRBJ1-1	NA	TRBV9	CASSPWGQRVNTEAFF
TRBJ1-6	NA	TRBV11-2	CATQPNRYNSPLHF
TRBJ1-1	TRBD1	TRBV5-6	CASSSPGQGPNTEAFF